This entry describes one TCR beta chain. The antigen remains unidentified. This sample is part of a study of cytomegalovirus exposure and HLA in healthy donors. Study-wide findings and caveats: Apparent HLA restriction characterized most CMV-associated TCR beta chains in a later analysis. Analyses of presence/absence relied on an assumption of roughly uniform sequencing depth across donors. In a later analysis, TCR beta V- and J-gene trimming showed a link to a missense DCLRE1C variant.

This PCR relied on a set of 60 Vbeta primers and 13 Jbeta primers. Profiled with immunoSEQ multiplex PCR; TCRdb holds only in-frame clones, not every one. The table has 95,000 to 110,000 clones, 65% to 85% seen once; the top ten hold approximately 2.1%. This clonotype was sampled from a man aged 30 to 39 in good health and CMV-seronegative. Sequenced: PBMCs.

This CDR3 reads CADRDTPEAFF. The CDR3 DNA reads TGTGCCGACCGGGACACCCCTGAAGCTTTCTTT. The J gene is TRBJ1-1, the V gene TRBV30, with D perhaps TRBD1 (6 bases). Germline V gene sequence: CDR1 GTSNPN, CDR2 SVGIG (reference sequence). The CDR3 sequence is 11 residues long. Deletions cut 8 bases from V and 6 bases from J, with 13 bases between. The variable domain in full, with the rest retrieved from reference TRBV30 and TRBJ1-1, is SQTIHQWPATLVQPVGSPLSLECTVEGTSNPNLYWYRQAAGRGLQLLFYSVGIGQISSEVPQNLSASRPQDRQFILSSKKLLLSDSGFYLCADRDTPEAFFGQGTRLTVV.